The TCR beta chain under discussion was sequenced for a study of OX40 agonist ivuxolimab in advanced cancers. The germline CDR1 and CDR2 sequences are SQVTM and ANQGSEA. V was trimmed by 3 bases and J by 3 bases, leaving 18 bases between them. The CDR3 is made up of 15 amino acids. The assay was immunoSEQ multiplex PCR, and TCRdb's table has in-frame clones only and misses some. Here the sample spans approximately 17,000 clones, around nine tenths being singletons. The rearrangement uses TRBV29-1 and TRBJ2-7; possibly TRBD2 for D (8 bases). The clonotype originates from an adult with an advanced solid tumor such as melanoma, head and neck, liver or kidney cancer. This sample comprised CD4+ or CD8+ T cells sorted from blood, obtained in a trial of the OX40 agonist ivuxolimab. The CDR3 DNA reads as TGCAGCGTTGAGGGAGCGGGGGACAGATTCTACGAGCAGTACTTC. Encoded protein: CSVEGAGDRFYEQYF.